Following are 4 T cell receptor beta chains from one sample sequenced in a study of T cells in Graves' hyperthyroidism and ophthalmopathy. What was amplified from RNA transcripts were TCR beta CDR3 regions. TCR CDR3 underwent first-round RT-PCR with the HTBI primer set. Each CDR3 protein is one row after TCRdb ran MiXCR on the multiplex PCR reads. In the table there are approximately 430,000 distinct CDR3 sequences, about 15% of which are singletons. The sample consisted of blood. These receptor sequences come from a man aged 18 to 30 with Graves' ophthalmopathy.

This clonotype has at least ten counts. J is TRBJ1-1 and V is TRBV29-1; TRBD1 aligns across 7 bases. CDR3 length: 13 residues. Trimming took 5 bases from V and 3 from J; bases not matched to a gene: 6. Germline V gene lookup returns CDR1 SQVTM and CDR2 ANQGSEA. The CDR3 protein is CSVTDRSDTEAFF. CDR3 DNA: TGCAGCGTTACGGACAGGAGCGACACTGAAGCTTTCTTT.

This clonotype was counted ten times or more. The rearrangement uses TRBV7-9 and TRBJ2-1; TRBD2 might be the D (6 bases). Trimming removed 2 bases from V and 5 bases from J, with 13 bases in between. The germline V gene has CDR1 SEHNR and CDR2 FQNEAQ (reference sequence). The CDR3 length is 15 residues. The CDR3 nucleotides read TGTGCCAGCAGCTTAAGGCGGGATTGGAACAATGAGCAGTTCTTC. It yields the protein CASSLRRDWNNEQFF.

The chain recombines TRBV30 with TRBJ1-1, with D possibly being TRBD1 (5 bases). The CDR3 length is 11 residues. The germline V gene encodes CDR1 GTSNPN and CDR2 SVGIG (reference sequence). The ends were cut back, 2 bases at V and 10 bases at J, with 11 bases in the middle. This CDR3 is CAWSRGTIAFF. In DNA form, the CDR3 reads TGTGCCTGGAGTCGGGGGACGATAGCTTTCTTT.

This clonotype was found many times. The rearrangement links TRBV5-5 to TRBJ1-6; TRBD1 is a possible D gene (6 bases). This CDR3 region has 15 residues. V was clipped by 6 bases and J by 8 bases, with 18 bases between them. CDR1 is SGHKS and CDR2 is YYEKEE in the germline V gene (reference sequence). CDR3 sequence reads: CASTWRQGMDSPLHF. In DNA, the CDR3 is TGTGCCAGCACCTGGAGGCAGGGGATGGATTCACCCCTCCACTTT.